At least ten counts were recorded for the clone carrying this T cell receptor beta chain. What it binds is unknown. Per germline, CDR1 SEHNR and CDR2 FQNEAQ (reference sequence). The CDR3 extends over 12 amino acids. With 1 base removed from V and 3 bases from J, the gap between germline ends came to 3 bases. The sample is drawn from a study of CD8 T cells in ankylosing spondylitis. Findings and limits, study-wide: Within ankylosing spondylitis blood, a TCR beta motif made up of roughly eight highly homologous variants appeared to be characteristic. Reportedly, disease-linked clones are significantly enriched in ankylosing spondylitis patients' matched synovial fluid.

Each CDR3 protein is one row after TCRdb ran MiXCR on the 5' RACE reads. The sample yields around 490,000 distinct CDR3 sequences, roughly 5% seen once. The rearrangement links TRBV7-9 to TRBJ1-2; D ambiguous. Sequenced sample: blood, either unsorted or a sorted T cell fraction (not recorded which). The receptor was isolated from a male donor with ankylosing spondylitis. The CDR3 DNA follows: TGTGCCAGCAGCTTAGTAGACTATGGCTACACCTTC. This codes for CASSLVDYGYTF. Full variable domain (rest looked up from reference TRBV7-9 and TRBJ1-2): DTGVSQNPRHKITKRGQNVTFRCDPISEHNRLYWYRQTLGQGPEFLTYFQNEAQLEKSRLLSDRFSAERPKGSFSTLEIQRTEQGDSAMYLCASSLVDYGYTFGSGTRLTVV.